The 20 T cell receptor beta chains presented below share a single source sample, sequenced in a study of breast tumors, draining lymph nodes, adjacent tissues (dated by TCRdb to the mid-2010s). Receptors were amplified or captured by multiplex PCR. Sequencing took place on an Illumina HiSeq 2000. TCRdb passed the public sequencing reads through fastp at Q25 and MiXCR, retaining productive beta sequences. Every distinct CDR3 protein forms one entry, paired with its most common genes and DNA. Within this sample are approximately 100,000 distinct CDR3 sequences, with 21% of them counted one time only. Of the sample, 1% to 1.5% is held by the ten largest clones. Lymph node samples came from the axillary draining lymph nodes of breast cancer patients. The source material was axillary lymph node tissue. Receptors originate from a female donor with breast cancer. Some clones in this sample may be carry-over from other donors' samples.

This clonotype occurred many times. This chain links TRBV7-8 with TRBJ2-7; 8 bases fit TRBD1. This CDR3 region has 15 residues. Germline loops: CDR1 SGHVS, CDR2 FQNEAQ. Trimming removed 1 base from V and 2 bases from J; junction bases left unmatched: 4. The CDR3: CASSLGADRAYEQYF. The CDR3 region has the DNA TGTGCCAGCAGCTTAGGTGCGGACAGGGCCTACGAGCAGTACTTC.

The V gene is TRBV5-6, the J gene TRBJ2-1; D gene unclear. Trimming took off 6 bases at V and 5 bases at J, with 6 bases between the two ends. CDR3 length: 11 residues. Germline V lookup: CDR1 SGHDT, CDR2 YYEEEE. CDR3 residues: CASMQHNEQFF. The CDR3 DNA reads as TGTGCCAGCATGCAACACAATGAGCAGTTCTTC.

This clonotype was picked up many times. The chain links TRBV2 to TRBJ2-3; no definite D call. Germline V gene lookup returns CDR1 SNHLY and CDR2 FYNNEI. The CDR3 contains 12 residues. Trimming left V 0 bases short and J 5 bases short, with 3 bases between. CDR3 loop: CASSEALDTQYF. The CDR3 nucleotides read TGTGCCAGCAGTGAAGCACTAGATACGCAGTATTTT.

The chain is built from TRBV7-9 and TRBJ2-2, with 8 bases fitting TRBD1. V shed 1 base, J shed 5 bases, and the junction held 9 bases outside the gene matches. Germline assignment: CDR1 SEHNR and CDR2 FQNEAQ (reference sequence). The CDR3 extends over 17 amino acids. The DNA for the CDR3 is TGTGCCAGCAGCTTAGAAGACAGGACAGGGCGGACCGGGGAGCTGTTTTTT. Amino acids: CASSLEDRTGRTGELFF.

There are many counts of this clonotype. The CDR3 reads CSVAVGGGTDTQYF. The CDR3 DNA sequence: TGCAGCGTCGCAGTTGGGGGCGGGACAGATACGCAGTATTTT. V usage is TRBV29-1 and J usage is TRBJ2-3, with D maybe TRBD1 (6 bases). The germline V gene encodes CDR1 SQVTM and CDR2 ANQGSEA. V lost 6 bases and J 3 bases, leaving 16 bases between the germline ends. This CDR3 comprises 14 residues.

As to this clonotype: One end of the junction fails to match germline, which may point to a read error. The CDR3 DNA reads TGTGCCAGCAGCCAAGGCCCGGGGACTAGCGGGAGTATCTTAGAGGAGACCCCGTACTTC. It specifies CASSQGPGTSGSILEETPYF. The chain is built from TRBV3-1 and TRBJ2-5; TRBD2 aligns across 14 bases. The germline V gene encodes CDR1 LGHDT and CDR2 YNNKEL (reference sequence). This CDR3 is 20 amino acids long.

This clonotype came up many times. The rearrangement joins TRBV20-1 to TRBJ2-5; D is unclear. CDR1 DFQATT and CDR2 SNEGSKA come from the germline V gene (reference sequence). This CDR3 is built from 12 residues. V was pared by 4 bases and J by 7 bases, with 13 bases between. The CDR3 DNA is TGCAGTGCTACCAGACTCGATGCGACCCAGTACTTC. As protein: CSATRLDATQYF.

This clonotype was counted at least ten times. The rearrangement links TRBV11-2 to TRBJ2-7; tentatively, D is TRBD2 (5 bases). Germline-derived CDR1 and CDR2 are SGHAT and FQNNGV. The CDR3 is made up of 15 amino acids. Trimming took off 0 bases at V and 6 bases at J, with 15 bases between the two ends. In DNA form, the CDR3 reads TGTGCCAGCAGCTTAGATCACGGGATACGAGGCGAGCAGTACTTC. This encodes CASSLDHGIRGEQYF.

This clonotype showed up just a few times. One end of the junction does not line up with germline, which may come from a read error. The rearrangement joins TRBV5-4 to TRBJ2-1; no firm D call. The CDR3 totals 15 residues. From germline, CDR1 is SGHNT and CDR2 YYREEE (reference sequence). The CDR3 protein is CASSLVSSSYNERFF. The CDR3 DNA reads TGTGCCAGCAGCTTGGTGTCCAGCTCCTACAATGAGCGGTTCTTC.

This clonotype was seen at least ten times. The genes are TRBV2 and TRBJ2-5; perhaps TRBD1 as D (6 bases). CDR1 and CDR2 (germline): SNHLY, FYNNEI. V was clipped by 4 bases and J by 0 bases, with 6 bases between them. The CDR3 is 13 residues long. This chain's CDR3 is CASSGDNQETQYF. The CDR3 region has the DNA TGTGCCAGCAGTGGGGACAACCAAGAGACCCAGTACTTC.

This clonotype was detected many times. The V and J genes are TRBV10-3 and TRBJ2-3; D uncertain. Germline loops: CDR1 ENHRY, CDR2 SYGVKD. V lost 3 bases and J 0 bases, leaving 16 bases between the germline ends. The CDR3 covers 17 residues. The CDR3: CAISDKKGSTSTDTQYF. CDR3 sequence (DNA): TGTGCCATCAGTGATAAAAAGGGCAGTACTAGCACAGATACGCAGTATTTT.

This clonotype was picked up many times. The chain is built from TRBV29-1 and TRBJ2-3; the D is unclear. The CDR3 covers 11 residues. Germline loops: CDR1 SQVTM, CDR2 ANQGSEA. V was pared by 6 bases and J by 3 bases, with 7 bases between. The CDR3, as DNA: TGCAGCGTAAGCGCGACAGATACGCAGTATTTT. Amino acid sequence: CSVSATDTQYF.

In its sample, this clonotype was seen many times. CDR3 region: CSARGRYPTYEQYF. The DNA for the CDR3 is TGCAGTGCTAGAGGCCGGTACCCAACCTACGAGCAGTACTTC. This rearrangement joins TRBV20-1 to TRBJ2-7; D ambiguous. Germline V gives CDR1 DFQATT, CDR2 SNEGSKA (reference sequence). This CDR3 has 14 amino acids. The ends were cut back, 1 base at V and 2 bases at J, with 12 bases in the middle.

This clonotype was recorded many times. The chain links TRBV20-1 to TRBJ1-6; D call uncertain. The CDR3 is made up of 13 amino acids. V was trimmed by 2 bases and J by 5 bases, leaving 7 bases between them. From germline, CDR1 is DFQATT and CDR2 SNEGSKA (reference sequence). Here the CDR3 DNA reads TGCAGTGCTAGAAACACTGATAATTCACCCCTCCACTTT. Its translation: CSARNTDNSPLHF.

This clonotype was found many times. The V call is TRBV9, the J call TRBJ2-2, with TRBD2 matching 9 bases. J was trimmed by 1 base and V by 4 bases; bases with no gene match: 5. Germline values: CDR1 SGDLS, CDR2 YYNGEE. The CDR3 runs to 16 residues. The CDR3 protein is CASSPAGGKNTGELFF. The CDR3 DNA sequence: TGTGCCAGCAGCCCGGCGGGGGGGAAGAACACCGGGGAGCTGTTTTTT.

At least ten counts were recorded for this clonotype. The chain couples TRBV4-1 to TRBJ2-7, with TRBD1 identical over 9 bases. The CDR3 covers 14 residues. V shed 4 bases, J shed 2 bases, and the junction held 3 bases outside the gene matches. Germline loops: CDR1 MGHRA, CDR2 YSYEKL. CDR3: CASSPGTGTYEQYF. Here the CDR3 DNA reads TGCGCCAGCAGCCCCGGGACAGGGACCTACGAGCAGTACTTC.

The sample holds many counts of this clonotype. The J gene is TRBJ1-4, the V gene TRBV2, with D unclear. V lost 7 bases to trimming and J lost 8 bases, with 20 bases between them. The CDR3 has 15 amino acids. Per the germline V gene, CDR1 is SNHLY and CDR2 is FYNNEI. The CDR3 nucleotides read TGTGCCAGCACCGAACCCCCACCCTCAACGGAAAAACTGTTTTTT. This codes for CASTEPPPSTEKLFF.

This clonotype was observed at least ten times. The V call is TRBV3-1, the J call TRBJ1-6; the D is unclear. Looked up from germline, CDR1 is LGHDT and CDR2 is YNNKEL (reference sequence). The CDR3 has 15 residues. V was clipped by 4 bases and J by 5 bases, with 12 bases between them. The CDR3 sequence is CASSPRAADNSPLHF. Written as DNA, the CDR3 is TGTGCCAGCAGCCCCCGGGCGGCTGATAATTCACCCCTCCACTTT.

This clonotype was detected ten times or more. This chain joins TRBV19 and TRBJ2-2; the D gene is possibly TRBD1 (7 bases). CDR1 LNHDA and CDR2 SQIVND come from the germline V gene (reference sequence). The V gene lost 5 bases and the J gene lost 4 bases, with 14 bases spanning the gap. This CDR3 is built from 15 residues. DNA for the CDR3: TGTGCCAGTAGTCAGGGGGGTTTCGGCACCGGGGAGCTGTTTTTT. The encoded protein is CASSQGGFGTGELFF.

This clonotype was found many times. The V gene is TRBV5-4, the J gene TRBJ1-2; 10 bases are shared with TRBD1. J gave up 6 bases and V 4 bases, and 6 bases lay outside the gene matches. The CDR3 spans 14 residues. Germline V gene data show CDR1 as SGHNT and CDR2 as YYREEE (reference sequence). CDR3: CASSDRQGAHGYTF. CDR3 DNA sequence: TGTGCCAGCAGCGACAGACAGGGGGCGCATGGCTACACCTTC.